These 14 T cell receptor beta chains were sequenced from one sample in a study of T cells after yellow fever vaccination. TCRdb independently ran MiXCR on the 5' RACE reads; one entry per CDR3 protein. The data show 450,000 to 600,000 distinct CDR3 sequences, roughly 13% seen once. Sequences were derived from PBMCs, sampled on the day of the yellow fever booster vaccination. The receptors originated from a man between 25 and 39 years old who received the YFV17D yellow fever vaccine.

On this clonotype: One junction end disagrees with the germline gene, perhaps due to a read error. This rearrangement joins TRBV11-2 to TRBJ2-3; 7 bases agree with TRBD2. There are 18 residues in the CDR3. Germline assignment: CDR1 SGHAT and CDR2 FQNNGV. This CDR3 reads CASSGYGEGRWSPDKQYF. In DNA, the CDR3 is TGTGCCAGCAGCGGCTATGGGGAGGGCCGGTGGAGCCCAGATAAGCAGTATTTT.

The CDR3 DNA reads TGTGCCAGCAGTCCCCGGGGTAGCGGGAGTGTGACCGGGGAGCTGTTTTTT. It codes for CASSPRGSGSVTGELFF. The genes are TRBV12-3 or TRBV12-4 and TRBJ2-2; TRBD2 aligns across 9 bases. The junction had 12 bases not matched to a gene; V was cut back by 5 bases and J by 5 bases. There are 17 residues in the CDR3.

V gene TRBV20-1 combines with J gene TRBJ2-3, with D unresolved. This CDR3 has 10 amino acids. The ends were cut back, 5 bases at V and 6 bases at J, with 6 bases in the middle. The germline V gene has CDR1 DFQATT and CDR2 SNEGSKA (reference sequence). The CDR3 nucleotides are TGCAGTGCTTGGTTTGATACGCAGTATTTT. Protein: CSAWFDTQYF.

There are a few counts of this clonotype. The chain combines TRBV20-1 with TRBJ1-5; D ambiguous. The germline V and J ends were trimmed by 2 bases and 4 bases, with 12 bases remaining between them. From germline, CDR1 is DFQATT and CDR2 SNEGSKA (reference sequence). The CDR3 is 14 residues long. CDR3 nucleotides: TGCAGTGCTAGACTGGGGATGTGGAATCAGCCCCAGCATTTT. As protein: CSARLGMWNQPQHF.

This clonotype occurred a few times. The J gene is TRBJ2-3, the V gene TRBV9; possibly TRBD2 for D (6 bases). V was shortened by 0 bases and J by 3 bases, with 14 bases between the two germline ends. The CDR3 loop spans 16 amino acids. Germline V gene data show CDR1 as SGDLS and CDR2 as YYNGEE. The CDR3 here is CASSVVGAEGTDTQYF. As DNA, the CDR3 is TGTGCCAGCAGCGTAGTGGGAGCGGAGGGGACAGATACGCAGTATTTT.

The sample holds a few counts of this clonotype. The V gene is TRBV30, the J gene TRBJ1-2; D is unclear. The CDR3 is made up of 12 amino acids. Trimming left V 0 bases short and J 9 bases short, with 11 bases between. The germline V gene has CDR1 GTSNPN and CDR2 SVGIG (reference sequence). The CDR3 coding sequence is TGTGCCTGGAGTGTACCGGGCGTAAGCTACACCTTC. The encoded protein is CAWSVPGVSYTF. Using reference TRBV30 and TRBJ1-2 for the parts outside the CDR3, the full variable domain is SQTIHQWPATLVQPVGSPLSLECTVEGTSNPNLYWYRQAAGRGLQLLFYSVGIGQISSEVPQNLSASRPQDRQFILSSKKLLLSDSGFYLCAWSVPGVSYTFGSGTRLTVV.

Comment on this clonotype: Germline and junction disagree at one end, which may indicate a read error. This chain uses TRBV28 with TRBJ2-2, with a possible D match to TRBD1 (6 bases). The CDR3 spans 13 residues. Germline V lookup: CDR1 MDHEN, CDR2 SYDVKM. The chain's CDR3 is CASSFLAVPDRPF. Here the CDR3 DNA reads TGTGCCAGCAGTTTCCTGGCTGTACCTGACAGGCCGTTT.

This clonotype was counted only a few times. The rearrangement links TRBV7-2 to TRBJ2-1; D is ambiguous. The CDR3 is 15 residues long. The V gene lost 5 bases and the J gene lost 7 bases, with 18 bases spanning the gap. Germline V gene lookup returns CDR1 SGHTA and CDR2 FQGNSA. CDR3 amino acids: CASSLPPASRNEQFF. DNA of the CDR3: TGTGCCAGCAGCCTGCCTCCCGCCAGCAGAAATGAGCAGTTCTTC.

The V call is TRBV27, the J call TRBJ1-1, with TRBD1 identical over 9 bases. This CDR3 has 16 amino acids. Germline V gene sequence: CDR1 MNHEY, CDR2 SMNVEV (reference sequence). Unmatched junction bases numbered 7, after V lost 3 bases and J lost 2 bases. The CDR3 here is CASSLGQGWPNTEAFF. Written as DNA, the CDR3 is TGTGCCAGCAGTTTGGGACAGGGTTGGCCTAACACTGAAGCTTTCTTT.

The rearrangement joins TRBV6-2 or TRBV6-3 to TRBJ2-1; D might be TRBD2 (6 bases). The germline CDR1 and CDR2 sequences are MNHEY and SVGEGT. The CDR3 is 15 residues long. V was pared by 5 bases and J by 2 bases, with 13 bases between. CDR3 amino acids: CASSNGGVTYNEQFF. The CDR3 bases are TGTGCCAGCAGTAACGGGGGAGTCACCTACAATGAGCAGTTCTTC.

The gene calls are TRBV5-5 and TRBJ2-6; D remains unclear. Trimming pared 3 bases from V and 0 bases from J, leaving 16 bases between. CDR1 is SGHKS, CDR2 YYEKEE, per germline (reference sequence). There are 18 residues in the CDR3. The CDR3 DNA sequence: TGTGCCAGCAGCTCTAGGCTCCTCGGATTCTCTGGGGCCAACGTCCTGACTTTC. It is translated as CASSSRLLGFSGANVLTF.

This clonotype was detected once. This chain connects TRBV7-9 to TRBJ2-5, with D maybe TRBD1 (5 bases). Per the germline V gene, CDR1 is SEHNR and CDR2 is FQNEAQ (reference sequence). V was shortened by 5 bases and J by 4 bases, with 20 bases between the two germline ends. CDR3 length equals 16 residues. CDR3 region: CASSNAGQGYVETQYF. The CDR3 nucleotides are TGTGCCAGCAGCAATGCCGGGCAGGGTTACGTAGAGACCCAGTACTTC.

CDR3 nucleotide sequence: TGTGCCAGCAGCACGACAGTTTCTCGGGAGACCCAGTACTTC. Residues: CASSTTVSRETQYF. The chain combines TRBV6-2 or TRBV6-3 with TRBJ2-5, with TRBD1 as a possible D gene (5 bases). The CDR3 has 14 amino acids. Germline V CDR1 and CDR2: MNHEY, SVGEGT. V lost 6 bases and J lost 5, with 16 bases in between.

Comment on this clonotype: One junction end disagrees with the germline gene, perhaps due to a read error. The rearrangement links TRBV20-1 to TRBJ2-7; D not certain. The germline CDR1 and CDR2 sequences are DFQATT and SNEGSKA (reference sequence). CDR3 length: 14 amino acids. CDR3 DNA sequence: TGCAGTGCTAGCATTTTTGAGGTAGTACCGACGGCCGTATTC. Translated: CSASIFEVVPTAVF.